Sequencing of this T cell receptor beta chain was carried out in a study of blood T cell repertoires in COVID-19. The overall study: Donors in the United States, Italy and Spain gave samples during acute or convalescent COVID-19. Sources were T cells, B-cell-depleted T cells, or PBMCs; the material itself was cDNA or gDNA.

V dropped 4 bases and J dropped 4 bases, with 10 bases sitting between them. This CDR3 is 12 amino acids long. The germline V gene has CDR1 SQVTM and CDR2 ANQGSEA. Per the study methods: Amplified reference gene primers provided the basis for estimating nucleated cell counts. Libraries were prepared by immunoSEQ multiplex PCR; TCRdb keeps only in-frame clonotypes and omits some of them. The V and J calls and the clone size are those of that table, but D and trimming were determined from the DNA. The sample lists 150,000 to 200,000 clones, 80% to 95% occurring once. Sequencing was carried out using peripheral blood. This receptor was taken from a man aged 50-59 years with acute or convalescent COVID-19. The chain joins TRBV29-1 to TRBJ1-2, with D perhaps TRBD1 (5 bases). The CDR3 region has the DNA TGCAGCGTTGTGGGCAGGGTCTATGGCTACACCTTC. Residues: CSVVGRVYGYTF.